One and the same sample provided the 8 T cell receptor beta chains below, sequenced in a study of PD-1 blockade in mismatch repair-deficient tumors. Using immunoSEQ multiplex PCR, the repertoire was profiled, and TCRdb retains in-frame clones only, with some absent. The table includes around 3,600 clones, 78% detected once. As for time point: archival surgical resection tumor tissue. The source material was primary tumor tissue, sampled from a patient treated with pembrolizumab. These receptors originate from an adult with mismatch repair-deficient cancer.

The chain links TRBV5-4 to TRBJ2-5, with 12 positions matching TRBD2. V trimming: 1 base; J trimming: 4 bases; junction bases outside the gene matches: 2. This CDR3 has 15 residues. From germline, CDR1 is SGHNT and CDR2 YYREEE (reference sequence). The CDR3 sequence is CASSLRLAGAETQYF. CDR3 DNA: TGTGCCAGCAGCTTGAGACTAGCGGGAGCAGAGACCCAGTACTTC.

The CDR3 protein is CASSERTNEKLFF. For the CDR3, the DNA is TGTGCCAGCAGCGAACGGACTAATGAAAAACTGTTTTTT. The chain is built from TRBV5-4 and TRBJ1-4; D call uncertain. This CDR3 region has 13 residues. The V end lost 4 bases, the J end lost 2 bases, and 6 bases lay between the germline ends. Per the germline V gene, CDR1 is SGHNT and CDR2 is YYREEE (reference sequence).

The chain employs TRBV6-1 and TRBJ1-2, with 9 nucleotides matching TRBD1. The germline CDR1 and CDR2 sequences are MNHNS and SASEGT. The CDR3 totals 14 residues. V dropped 7 bases and J dropped 4; count of bases not matched to a gene: 7. CDR3 amino acids: CASTPGQGGYGYTF. CDR3 nucleotide sequence: TGTGCCAGCACCCCGGGACAGGGAGGCTATGGCTACACCTTC.

This clone was detected only a few times. The chain is built from TRBV11-2 and TRBJ2-1, with TRBD2 identical over 7 bases. The CDR3 is 15 amino acids. Trimming removed 0 bases from V and 4 bases from J; junction bases left unmatched: 3. Germline V gene lookup returns CDR1 SGHAT and CDR2 FQNNGV. The CDR3 sequence is CASSLEAGTYNEQFF. The CDR3 region has the DNA TGTGCCAGCAGCTTAGAAGCGGGAACTTACAATGAGCAGTTCTTC.

J is TRBJ1-1 and V is TRBV19; D is unclear. The CDR3 runs 14 residues. Germline values: CDR1 LNHDA, CDR2 SQIVND (reference sequence). V was trimmed by 8 bases and J by 5 bases, leaving 18 bases between them. The CDR3 coding sequence is TGTGCCAGTGGAAGCGGTCAAGGCGGGACTGAAGCTTTCTTT. Protein sequence: CASGSGQGGTEAFF.

The V and J genes are TRBV6-1 and TRBJ2-2; the match to TRBD1 covers 9 bases. Germline CDR1 is MNHNS and CDR2 is SASEGT. The junction had 7 bases not matched to a gene; V was cut back by 6 bases and J by 5 bases. The CDR3 runs to 15 residues. The CDR3: CASRNRGRRTGELFF. DNA of the CDR3: TGTGCCAGCAGAAACAGGGGGCGAAGAACCGGGGAGCTGTTTTTT.

The rearrangement links TRBV7-2 to TRBJ1-1; the D is unclear. Germline V gene data show CDR1 as SGHTA and CDR2 as FQGNSA. CDR3 size: 14 residues. CDR3 sequence: CATDLFWKNTEAFF. In nucleotides, the CDR3 is TGTGCAACCGACTTATTCTGGAAGAACACTGAAGCTTTCTTT.

This sequence joins TRBV11-2 and TRBJ2-1, with 12 bases fitting TRBD2. From germline, CDR1 is SGHAT and CDR2 FQNNGV. The CDR3 totals 17 residues. Trimming cost V 3 bases and J 0 bases; bases outside gene matches: 3. In DNA, the CDR3 is TGTGCCAGCAGCTTGGGGACTAGCGGGTACTCCTACAATGAGCAGTTCTTC. The encoded protein is CASSLGTSGYSYNEQFF.